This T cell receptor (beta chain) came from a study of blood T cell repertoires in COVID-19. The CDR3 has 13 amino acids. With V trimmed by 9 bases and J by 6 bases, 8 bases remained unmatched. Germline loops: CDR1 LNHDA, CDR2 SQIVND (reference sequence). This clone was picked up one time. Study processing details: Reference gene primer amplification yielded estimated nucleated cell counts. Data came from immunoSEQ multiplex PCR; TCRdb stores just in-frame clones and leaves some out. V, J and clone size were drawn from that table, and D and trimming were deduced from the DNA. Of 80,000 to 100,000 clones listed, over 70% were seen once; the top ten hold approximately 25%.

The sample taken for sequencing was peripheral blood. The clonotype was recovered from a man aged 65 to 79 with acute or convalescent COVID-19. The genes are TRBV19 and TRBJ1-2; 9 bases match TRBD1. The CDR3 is CASRRDRVNGYTF. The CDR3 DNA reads TGTGCCAGCCGTCGGGACAGGGTAAATGGCTACACCTTC.